The 30 T cell receptor beta chains reported below all come from one sample, sequenced in a study of CXCR4 blockade with PD-1 therapy in pancreatic cancer. Some clones are missing from TCRdb's copy, which holds only in-frame ones; the method was immunoSEQ multiplex PCR. The table has about 8,100 clones, about 60% seen once; the top ten hold 5.5% to 8%. The sequenced material came from tumor tissue. These receptor sequences come from a human donor with pancreatic ductal adenocarcinoma.

The chain is built from TRBV28 and TRBJ1-5; D is ambiguous. Germline assignment: CDR1 MDHEN and CDR2 SYDVKM. This CDR3 has 14 amino acids. The V end lost 4 bases, the J end lost 2 bases, and 9 bases lay between the germline ends. The CDR3 bases are TGTGCCAGCAGTTCAGGAGTCGGCAATCAGCCCCAGCATTTT. This sequence encodes CASSSGVGNQPQHF.

The table lists this clone with a few counts. The V gene is TRBV25-1, the J gene TRBJ2-7; 8 bases line up with TRBD1. The CDR3 runs 15 residues. The V gene end was trimmed by 6 bases and the J gene end by 6 bases; junction bases not matched to a gene: 13. Germline V gene data show CDR1 as MGHDK and CDR2 as SYGVNS. In nucleotides, the CDR3 is TGTGCCAGCAGGCCGCAAGGACAGGGCGGTGGCGAGCAGTACTTC. Its protein product is CASRPQGQGGGEQYF.

The chain employs TRBV25-1 and TRBJ2-3; TRBD2 matches at 7 bases. The CDR3 extends over 15 amino acids. Germline V gives CDR1 MGHDK, CDR2 SYGVNS. Losses at the gene ends were 4 bases for V and 6 bases for J; bases not matched to a gene: 10. The DNA of the CDR3 is TGTGCCAGCAGTGTCCCCGGACTAGGAGTGGATACGCAGTATTTT. Translation gives CASSVPGLGVDTQYF. Combining the CDR3 with reference TRBV25-1 and TRBJ2-3 gives the whole variable domain EADIYQTPRYLVIGTGKKITLECSQTMGHDKMYWYQQDPGMELHLIHYSYGVNSTEKGDLSSESTVSRIRTEHFPLTLESARPSHTSQYLCASSVPGLGVDTQYFGPGTRLTVL.

The V and J genes are TRBV19 and TRBJ2-5; D may be TRBD1 (6 bases). The ends were cut back, 8 bases at V and 5 bases at J, with 24 bases in the middle. Germline V gene lookup returns CDR1 LNHDA and CDR2 SQIVND (reference sequence). The CDR3 has 16 amino acids. The CDR3 loop is CASRAGWSRGRETQYF. In nucleotides, the CDR3 is TGTGCCAGTCGTGCCGGTTGGAGCAGGGGACGGGAGACCCAGTACTTC.

The rearrangement joins TRBV6-8 to TRBJ2-7; D possibly matches TRBD1 or TRBD2 (7 bases each). The V end was cut by 5 bases, the J end by 3 bases, with 14 bases between. Per germline, CDR1 MNHGY and CDR2 SAAAGT. The CDR3 consists of 14 residues. The CDR3: CASSGGGQIYEQYF. CDR3 nucleotides: TGTGCCAGCAGTGGGGGGGGACAGATCTACGAGCAGTACTTC.

This clone was picked up one time. The chain carries TRBV15 and TRBJ2-1; 10 bases align to TRBD2. V was pared by 4 bases and J by 4 bases, with 4 bases of the junction left unmatched. Germline CDR1 is LNHNV and CDR2 is YYDKDF (reference sequence). This CDR3 spans 15 amino acids. The CDR3 spells CATSTNSGRYNEQFF. The CDR3 DNA reads as TGTGCCACCAGCACCAATAGCGGGAGGTACAATGAGCAGTTCTTC.

The genes are TRBV15 and TRBJ1-5; 7 nucleotides line up with TRBD1. This CDR3 region has 17 residues. V dropped 1 base and J dropped 4; count of bases not matched to a gene: 10. Germline loops: CDR1 LNHNV, CDR2 YYDKDF (reference sequence). The CDR3 protein is CATSRALDDRVNQPQHF. The CDR3 DNA is TGTGCCACCAGCAGAGCTCTCGACGACAGGGTGAATCAGCCCCAGCATTTT.

The chain joins TRBV19 to TRBJ2-4, with TRBD1 as a possible D gene (6 bases). Per the germline V gene, CDR1 is LNHDA and CDR2 is SQIVND (reference sequence). V lost 6 bases, J lost 3 bases, and 9 bases lay in between. The CDR3 length is 13 residues. CDR3 region: CASRQGGKNIQYF. The CDR3, as DNA: TGTGCCAGTAGACAGGGTGGCAAAAACATTCAGTACTTC.

This clone has just one count. The rearrangement uses TRBV19 and TRBJ2-2, with D perhaps TRBD1 (5 bases). Trimming cost V 6 bases and J 1 base, with 6 bases left between them. The length of the CDR3 is 13 residues. Germline CDR1 reads LNHDA; CDR2 reads SQIVND (reference sequence). CDR3 region: CASRTVNTGELFF. The CDR3 DNA sequence: TGTGCCAGTAGGACAGTGAACACCGGGGAGCTGTTTTTT.

This chain connects TRBV5-1 to TRBJ1-2, with 9 bases identical to TRBD1. V trimming: 0 bases; J trimming: 1 base; junction bases outside the gene matches: 4. This CDR3 spans 16 amino acids. Germline V gene sequence: CDR1 SGHRS, CDR2 YFSETQ. CDR3 nucleotide sequence: TGCGCCAGCAGCTTGGGGGACAGGGCAATTAACTATGGCTACACCTTC. The encoded protein is CASSLGDRAINYGYTF.

This sequence joins TRBV29-1 and TRBJ2-3, with D unresolved. The germline V gene has CDR1 SQVTM and CDR2 ANQGSEA. Trimming stripped 3 bases from V and 10 bases from J, with 14 bases between. The CDR3 has 12 residues. CDR3 protein: CSVDTSRSAQYF. CDR3 sequence (DNA): TGCAGCGTTGACACTTCTAGGTCTGCGCAGTATTTT.

The chain employs TRBV19 and TRBJ2-5; TRBD1 agrees at 7 bases. V dropped 5 bases and J dropped 5; count of bases not matched to a gene: 8. Germline-derived CDR1 and CDR2 are LNHDA and SQIVND (reference sequence). This CDR3 is built from 14 residues. CDR3 amino acids: CASSGGQIGETQYF. Written as DNA, the CDR3 is TGTGCCAGTAGTGGGGGACAGATAGGGGAGACCCAGTACTTC. Full variable domain (rest looked up from reference TRBV19 and TRBJ2-5): DGGITQSPKYLFRKEGQNVTLSCEQNLNHDAMYWYRQDPGQGLRLIYYSQIVNDFQKGDIAEGYSVSREKKESFPLTVTSAQKNPTAFYLCASSGGQIGETQYFGPGTRLLVL.

The chain is built from TRBV6-8 and TRBJ2-7; D not resolved. Per the germline V gene, CDR1 is MNHGY and CDR2 is SAAAGT. The CDR3 loop spans 15 amino acids. The germline V and J ends were trimmed by 0 bases and 7 bases, with 16 bases remaining between them. CDR3 sequence: CASSYSSKQSPEQYF. The CDR3, as DNA: TGTGCCAGCAGTTACTCGTCCAAACAGTCTCCGGAGCAGTACTTC.

The V and J genes are TRBV6-4 and TRBJ2-7; the D gene could be TRBD1 or TRBD2 (6 bases each). Germline-derived CDR1 and CDR2 are MRHNA and SNTAGT. The CDR3 consists of 14 residues. V was cut by 4 bases and J by 9 bases, with 19 bases left in between. The CDR3 DNA reads TGTGCCAGCAGTGGGGGGGCAGGGAGGACGAGGCAGTACTTC. Translating gives CASSGGAGRTRQYF.

CDR3 in DNA: TGCGCCAGCAGCTCCCGGGACCGCGGCAATGAGCAGTTCTTC. Its translation is CASSSRDRGNEQFF. The chain combines TRBV5-1 with TRBJ2-1; D could derive from TRBD1 or TRBD2 (5 bases each). Germline V gene lookup returns CDR1 SGHRS and CDR2 YFSETQ. The CDR3 covers 14 residues. Trimming pared 3 bases from V and 6 bases from J, leaving 13 bases between.

The V call is TRBV30, the J call TRBJ2-2; no firm D call. Trimming stripped 2 bases from V and 5 bases from J, with 12 bases between. This CDR3 region has 14 residues. The V gene's germline CDR1 is GTSNPN and CDR2 SVGIG (reference sequence). Written as DNA, the CDR3 is TGTGCCTGGAGTCGTTCCAGGTATACCGGGGAGCTGTTTTTT. Translated, it gives CAWSRSRYTGELFF.

The table lists this clone with a few counts. The chain uses TRBV29-1 and TRBJ2-7; possibly TRBD1 or TRBD2 for D (5 bases each). CDR3 length: 12 residues. The germline CDR1 and CDR2 sequences are SQVTM and ANQGSEA. With 4 bases removed from V and 3 bases from J, the gap between germline ends came to 10 bases. The CDR3 DNA reads TGCAGCGTTGTGGGGGACGGCTACGAGCAGTACTTC. As protein: CSVVGDGYEQYF.

The chain links TRBV15 to TRBJ1-1; perhaps TRBD1 as D (5 bases). The ends were cut back, 0 bases at V and 10 bases at J, with 15 bases in the middle. Germline V gives CDR1 LNHNV, CDR2 YYDKDF (reference sequence). CDR3 length: 14 amino acids. CDR3 sequence reads: CATSRDRGGVVAFF. CDR3 DNA sequence: TGTGCCACCAGCAGAGATCGGGGGGGTGTTGTAGCTTTCTTT. Full variable domain (rest looked up from reference TRBV15 and TRBJ1-1): DAMVIQNPRYQVTQFGKPVTLSCSQTLNHNVMYWYQQKSSQAPKLLFHYYDKDFNNEADTPDNFQSRRPNTSFCFLDIRSPGLGDTAMYLCATSRDRGGVVAFFGQGTRLTVV.

The chain is built from TRBV19 and TRBJ1-5; 9 positions agree with TRBD1. The CDR3 runs to 15 residues. With V trimmed by 5 bases and J by 7 bases, 9 bases remained unmatched. Germline CDR1 and CDR2: LNHDA and SQIVND (reference sequence). The CDR3 nucleotides read TGTGCCAGTAGTCAACAGGGACAGGGAGGCCAGCCCCAGCATTTT. As protein: CASSQQGQGGQPQHF.

The chain employs TRBV6-7 and TRBJ1-1; no clear D gene. TRBV6-7 is marked as an open reading frame, function uncertain. This CDR3 has 14 amino acids. V dropped 5 bases and J dropped 0 bases, with 10 bases sitting between them. CDR3 region: CASSEKTMNTEAFF. The DNA of the CDR3 is TGTGCCAGCAGTGAAAAAACCATGAACACTGAAGCTTTCTTT.

The chain couples TRBV18 to TRBJ2-7; D may be TRBD1 (5 bases). V shed 2 bases and J shed 3 bases, with 8 bases lying between them. CDR3 size: 13 residues. Germline lookup yields CDR1 KGHSH and CDR2 LQKENI. Here the CDR3 DNA reads TGTGCCAGCTCACCAGCTAGGGGCTACGAGCAGTACTTC. Its translation is CASSPARGYEQYF.

The V call is TRBV19, the J call TRBJ2-3, with D possibly TRBD1 on 5 matching bases. Deletions cut 6 bases from V and 2 bases from J, with 15 bases between. This CDR3 has 15 residues. Germline CDR1 LNHDA, CDR2 SQIVND (reference sequence). CDR3 nucleotide sequence: TGTGCCAGTAGCGGTGGACAACTACCCACAGATACGCAGTATTTT. Its translation: CASSGGQLPTDTQYF. Full variable domain (missing parts from reference TRBV19 and TRBJ2-3): DGGITQSPKYLFRKEGQNVTLSCEQNLNHDAMYWYRQDPGQGLRLIYYSQIVNDFQKGDIAEGYSVSREKKESFPLTVTSAQKNPTAFYLCASSGGQLPTDTQYFGPGTRLTVL.

This chain joins TRBV15 and TRBJ2-3, with D perhaps assigned TRBD1 or TRBD2 (6 bases each). The germline gives CDR1 LNHNV, CDR2 YYDKDF (reference sequence). The ends were cut back, 3 bases at V and 2 bases at J, with 18 bases in the middle. The CDR3 is made up of 17 amino acids. CDR3 in amino acids: CATSSIPGSGATDTQYF. CDR3 DNA sequence: TGTGCCACCAGCAGCATTCCCGGGTCGGGGGCCACAGATACGCAGTATTTT.

V is TRBV19 and J is TRBJ2-3; 10 bases line up with TRBD2. V trimming: 4 bases; J trimming: 6 bases; junction bases outside the gene matches: 4. The V gene's germline CDR1 is LNHDA and CDR2 SQIVND (reference sequence). The CDR3 is 14 residues long. CDR3: CASSTSGGVDTQYF. CDR3 nucleotides: TGTGCCAGTAGTACAAGCGGGGGGGTGGATACGCAGTATTTT. Drawing the rest from reference TRBV19 and TRBJ2-3, the complete variable domain is DGGITQSPKYLFRKEGQNVTLSCEQNLNHDAMYWYRQDPGQGLRLIYYSQIVNDFQKGDIAEGYSVSREKKESFPLTVTSAQKNPTAFYLCASSTSGGVDTQYFGPGTRLTVL.

The J gene is TRBJ2-1, the V gene TRBV6-8; 12 nucleotides line up with TRBD2. CDR1 and CDR2 from the germline V gene are MNHGY and SAAAGT. This CDR3 has 14 amino acids. Trimming removed 7 bases from V and 9 bases from J; junction bases left unmatched: 7. The CDR3 here is CASKSSGGAGEQFF. For the CDR3, the DNA is TGTGCCAGCAAGTCTAGCGGGGGGGCCGGTGAGCAGTTCTTC.

This rearrangement joins TRBV27 to TRBJ1-1; D not resolved. Germline V lookup: CDR1 MNHEY, CDR2 SMNVEV (reference sequence). V shed 6 bases and J shed 3 bases, with 8 bases lying between them. This CDR3 comprises 12 residues. The CDR3 reads CASRATYTEAFF. In DNA form, the CDR3 reads TGTGCCAGCAGGGCCACTTACACTGAAGCTTTCTTT.

This clone was seen just once. J is TRBJ2-7 and V is TRBV28, with 14 bases that match TRBD2. With 3 bases clipped from V and 2 bases from J, the junction kept 15 bases outside the gene matches. This CDR3 comprises 20 residues. Germline loops: CDR1 MDHEN, CDR2 SYDVKM. In nucleotides, the CDR3 is TGTGCCAGCAGTTTTTCCCCGGGACTAGCGGGAGCCCTATATACCTACGAGCAGTACTTC. Translation gives CASSFSPGLAGALYTYEQYF. The whole variable domain, remainder taken from reference TRBV28 and TRBJ2-7, is DVKVTQSSRYLVKRTGEKVFLECVQDMDHENMFWYRQDPGLGLRLIYFSYDVKMKEKGDIPEGYSVSREKKERFSLILESASTNQTSMYLCASSFSPGLAGALYTYEQYFGPGTRLTVT.

There are a few counts of this clone. The V gene is TRBV7-5, the J gene TRBJ2-2; no DNA check was done on the table's D call, TRBD2. TRBV7-5 is deemed a pseudogene. The CDR3 loop spans 16 amino acids. Here the CDR3 reads CASSLGAAPNTGELFF. CDR3 bases: TGTGCCAGCAGCTTAGGAGCCGCACCGAACACCGGGGAGCTGTTTTTT.

The rearrangement links TRBV30 to TRBJ2-1; no definite D call. The CDR3 has 14 amino acids. The V gene lost 1 base and the J gene lost 7 bases, with 14 bases spanning the gap. Looked up from germline, CDR1 is GTSNPN and CDR2 is SVGIG (reference sequence). CDR3 region: CAWSEGVGYNEQFF. In DNA, the CDR3 is TGTGCCTGGAGTGAAGGTGTTGGGTATAATGAGCAGTTCTTC. Full variable domain (outside the CDR3, taken from reference TRBV30 and TRBJ2-1): SQTIHQWPATLVQPVGSPLSLECTVEGTSNPNLYWYRQAAGRGLQLLFYSVGIGQISSEVPQNLSASRPQDRQFILSSKKLLLSDSGFYLCAWSEGVGYNEQFFGPGTRLTVL.

This chain uses TRBV12-5 with TRBJ2-1; 7 bases agree with TRBD1. Per germline, CDR1 LGHNT and CDR2 FRNRAP. V lost 0 bases and J lost 4; bases outside the gene matches: 12. This CDR3 region has 18 residues. The CDR3 sequence: CASGLVPRRDSLYNEQFF. In nucleotides, the CDR3 is TGTGCTAGTGGTTTGGTACCACGAAGGGACAGCTTATACAATGAGCAGTTCTTC.